This TCR beta chain was obtained from a study of cytomegalovirus exposure and HLA in healthy donors. Regarding the study as a whole: Analysis performed later showed TCR beta chains linked to HLA being more clonally expanded than equally common others. On later analysis, the bulk of CMV-associated TCR beta chains appeared to be HLA-restricted. An assumption of roughly uniform sequencing depth across donors underlay the presence/absence analyses.

CDR3 length: 17 residues. V lost 2 bases and J lost 7, with 23 bases in between. The germline V gene encodes CDR1 SGHTA and CDR2 FQGNSA. The PCR had 60 Vbeta and 13 Jbeta primers. Authors' data handling: About 9.9 million shared chains were among around 80 million unique TCR beta chains counted in a later analysis. This table comes from immunoSEQ multiplex PCR, and its TCRdb copy is limited to in-frame clones, with some not included. D and trimming were read from the DNA, whereas the V and J calls and clone size are those reported in that table. The sample has 100,000 or so clones, about 79% seen once; the top ten hold 2% to 2.5%. Concerning this clone: Its cognate antigen is unknown.

The sequenced material came from PBMCs. The TCR comes from a human donor in good health. The chain combines TRBV7-2 with TRBJ1-2; D ambiguous. The chain's CDR3 is CASSLSGRRPLGGGYTF. The CDR3 DNA reads as TGTGCCAGCAGCTTATCCGGCAGGAGGCCTCTAGGAGGTGGCTACACCTTC. The entire variable domain, with the rest obtained from reference TRBV7-2 and TRBJ1-2, is as follows: GAGVSQSPSNKVTEKGKDVELRCDPISGHTALYWYRQSLGQGLEFLIYFQGNSAPDKSGLPSDRFSAERTGGSVSTLTIQRTQQEDSAVYLCASSLSGRRPLGGGYTFGSGTRLTVV.